This T cell receptor beta chain was recorded in a study of spatial heterogeneity in lung cancer. Time point defined: sample taken at primary tumor resection. The cohort: approximately 74 early-stage, untreated non-small cell lung cancer patients. Without sorting, whole RNA was sequenced from tumor, nontumor lung or frozen PBMC. This clonotype was counted between two and nine times. Each TCR cDNA molecule bore a unique molecular identifier. TCRdb itself ran the 5' RACE reads through MiXCR, one entry per CDR3 protein. Here the sample spans several thousand distinct CDR3 sequences, roughly a sixth being singletons. The receptor comes from a male donor with early-stage non-small cell lung cancer. Here the sequenced sample was normal lung tissue next to the tumor, taken at surgery.

Here the CDR3 reads CASNRDLTDTQYF. Here the CDR3 DNA reads TGTGCCAGCAACAGGGACCTCACAGATACGCAGTATTTT. V usage is TRBV6-5 and J usage is TRBJ2-3; D possibly corresponds to TRBD1 (6 bases). Trimming pared 7 bases from V and 2 bases from J, leaving 10 bases between. The CDR3 has 13 amino acids. CDR1 is MNHEY and CDR2 is SVGAGI in the germline V gene.